This is a list of T cell receptor beta chains from one sample in a study of neoadjuvant anti-PD-1 for oral cavity cancer. Here immunoSEQ multiplex PCR was the method, and the copy in TCRdb shows in-frame clones only, minus some. The sample gives about 12,000 clones, about three fifths of which show up once; 9% to 15% is in the top ten. Sequencing used tumor tissue, obtained before nivolumab (anti-PD-1) treatment. The receptors here all came from a person aged 35-79 years with oral cavity squamous cell carcinoma. Each CDR3 is given with its conserved first and last residue. Fields, in order: clone size, J gene, V gene, D gene, CDR3 DNA, CDR3 protein. The D gene is left open where the match is weak. Size tells how often a clone was seen (once, few, many) or the class of an expanded clone, and some rows leave it out.

.	TRBJ2-7	TRBV30	.	TGTGCCTGGAGTGGAGCCTACGAGCAGTACTTC	CAWSGAYEQYF
.	TRBJ2-3	TRBV7-6	.	TGTGCCAGCAGCTCTGTAGATACGCAGTATTTT	CASSSVDTQYF
medium-sized	TRBJ2-7	TRBV30	TRBD1	TGTGCCTGGAGTAGGGGGCTATCCTACGAGCAGTACTTC	CAWSRGLSYEQYF
.	TRBJ1-2	TRBV6-5	.	TGTGCCAGCAGTCTCGACTTCTATGGCTACACCTTC	CASSLDFYGYTF
medium-sized	TRBJ2-7	TRBV6-5	.	TGTGCCAGCAGTTCAACGAGACCCTACGAGCAGTACTTC	CASSSTRPYEQYF
medium-sized	TRBJ1-5	TRBV15	TRBD1	TGTGCCACCAGCAGAGATTCTAACACAGGGGATAGCAATCAGCCCCAGCATTTT	CATSRDSNTGDSNQPQHF
.	TRBJ1-1	TRBV5-1	.	TGCGCCAGCAGCTTGACGGGGCCCCAGGACACTGAAGCTTTCTTT	CASSLTGPQDTEAFF
.	TRBJ2-7	TRBV5-1	.	TGCGCCAGCAGCCAACCAGGCCGAATCATCCACGAGCAGTACTTC	CASSQPGRIIHEQYF
medium-sized	TRBJ2-3	TRBV5-5	.	TGTGCCAGCAGCTTGGCCAGCAGCACAGATACGCAGTATTTT	CASSLASSTDTQYF
few	TRBJ1-4	TRBV11-2	.	TGTGCCAGCAGCTTAGTCGGGGGCAAGAATGAAAAACTGTTTTTT	CASSLVGGKNEKLFF
.	TRBJ1-1	TRBV5-1	.	TGCGCCAGCAGCTTGGAGTTTAACACTGAAGCTTTCTTT	CASSLEFNTEAFF
.	TRBJ2-7	TRBV5-1	TRBD2	TGCGCCAGCAGCTTAGCAGGACTAGCGGGAGGGCCTTCCTACGAGCAGTACTTC	CASSLAGLAGGPSYEQYF
.	TRBJ2-1	TRBV6-5	TRBD1	TGTGCCAGCAGTTACTCGGGACAGGGGGCACGGGAGCAGTTCTTC	CASSYSGQGAREQFF
.	TRBJ1-2	TRBV18	.	TGTGCCAGCTCACCACCACAAGAAAAGACCTATGGCTACACCTTC	CASSPPQEKTYGYTF
.	TRBJ2-7	TRBV7-9	TRBD2	TGTGCCAGCAGCTCACGGGACTATACCTACGAGCAGTACTTC	CASSSRDYTYEQYF
medium-sized	TRBJ2-7	TRBV9	TRBD1	TGTGCCAGCAGCAAACGGGACAGCTACGAGCAGTACTTC	CASSKRDSYEQYF
.	TRBJ2-5	TRBV5-1	TRBD2	TGCGCCAGCAGCTTCACTACAGCGGGGACCGGGACTAGCGGGAGAGGGTACCAAGAGACCCAGTACTTC	CASSFTTAGTGTSGRGYQETQYF
.	TRBJ1-1	TRBV5-5	.	TGTGCCAGCAGCTTGACGTTTGAACCGGGAGCTAGAAACACTGAAGCTTTCTTT	CASSLTFEPGARNTEAFF
.	TRBJ1-2	TRBV7-8	.	TGTGCCAGCAGCTTACTACCCCGGGGGGAGGGTGGCTACACCTTC	CASSLLPRGEGGYTF
.	TRBJ2-2	TRBV2	TRBD2	TGTGCCAGCAGGCTAATTGATAGCGGGAGGCCCACCGGGGAGCTGTTTTTT	CASRLIDSGRPTGELFF
.	TRBJ1-2	TRBV5-1	.	TGCGCCAGCAGCGGTGAGGAACGGGGGAACTACACCTTC	CASSGEERGNYTF
.	TRBJ2-1	TRBV13	TRBD2	TGTGCCAGCAGCCCTACGTGGCGGGAGGGCCTCAATGAGCAGTTCTTC	CASSPTWREGLNEQFF
large	TRBJ2-5	TRBV6-6	.	TGTGCCAGCAAGGGCGAGACCCAGTACTTC	CASKGETQYF
.	TRBJ2-3	TRBV5-1	.	TGCGCCAGCAACTTGGGAGCGTCCCCAGATACGCAGTATTTT	CASNLGASPDTQYF
.	TRBJ2-3	TRBV5-1	TRBD1	TGCGCCAGCAGCTTGGCCACGGGACAGAACACAGATACGCAGTATTTT	CASSLATGQNTDTQYF
.	TRBJ1-2	TRBV6-1	.	TGTGCCAGCAGTGAAGCCCACTCGGGAACTCGTGGCTACACCTTC	CASSEAHSGTRGYTF
few	TRBJ1-4	TRBV2	.	TGTGCCAGCAGCGAACAGGGATCGAATGAAAAACTGTTTTTT	CASSEQGSNEKLFF
.	TRBJ2-4	TRBV27	.	TGTGCCAGCAGTCTCGCGGAGAAGGGGGACATTCAGTACTTC	CASSLAEKGDIQYF
medium-sized	TRBJ2-1	TRBV27	.	TGTGCCAGCAAAGACCCAGACCGCTCCTACAATGAGCAGTTCTTC	CASKDPDRSYNEQFF
.	TRBJ2-7	TRBV6-5	.	TGTGCCAGCAGTTATTCCGGGGGCAGGGACGAGCAGTACTTC	CASSYSGGRDEQYF
.	TRBJ2-2	TRBV29-1	TRBD2	TGCAGCGCCGTGACTAGCGGGAGCTCGGGGACCGGGGAGCTGTTTTTT	CSAVTSGSSGTGELFF
few	TRBJ1-2	TRBV2	TRBD1	TGTGCCAGCAGTGACGATGGGACAGACTATGGCTACACCTTC	CASSDDGTDYGYTF
medium-sized	TRBJ1-1	TRBV27	.	TGTGCCAGCAGTTTACGAGCTGCGAACACTGAAGCTTTCTTT	CASSLRAANTEAFF
.	TRBJ2-7	TRBV29-1	TRBD1	TGCAGCGTTGTAGGGACAGACTACGAGCAGTACTTC	CSVVGTDYEQYF
.	TRBJ2-7	TRBV5-5	.	TGTGCCAGCAGCTTTGTTAGCGCAACCTACGAGCAGTACTTC	CASSFVSATYEQYF
.	TRBJ2-3	TRBV30	.	TGTGCCTGGAGTGGGACAGATACGCAGTATTTT	CAWSGTDTQYF
once	TRBJ2-5	TRBV18	.	TGTGCCAGCTCACCGGGGATAGGGGAGACCCAGTACTTC	CASSPGIGETQYF
large	TRBJ2-3	TRBV7-3	.	TGTGCCAGCAGCTTAGGCTACACAGATACGCAGTATTTT	CASSLGYTDTQYF
.	TRBJ1-4	TRBV6-5	.	TGTGCCAGCAGTCCCGGACAAGTCGGTAATGAAAAACTGTTTTTT	CASSPGQVGNEKLFF
.	TRBJ2-5	TRBV6-5	.	TGTGCCAGCAGTTACTCGATCCAAGAGACCCAGTACTTC	CASSYSIQETQYF
once	TRBJ2-5	TRBV19	TRBD2	TGTGCCAGTAGTACCCGACTAGCGGGAGGTTGGGAGACCCAGTACTTC	CASSTRLAGGWETQYF
medium-sized	TRBJ2-2	TRBV14	.	TGTGCCAGCAGCCATCGAGGTGGGGAGCTGTTTTTT	CASSHRGGELFF
.	TRBJ2-1	TRBV18	.	.	CASSLSGPGLAGNEQFF
.	TRBJ2-2	TRBV27	.	TGTGCCAGCAGTTTCGCGAACACCGGGGAGCTGTTTTTT	CASSFANTGELFF
.	TRBJ1-1	TRBV5-1	.	TGCGCCAGCAAGGACGTGAACACTGAAGCTTTCTTT	CASKDVNTEAFF
.	TRBJ1-1	TRBV2	.	TGTGCCAGCAGCGAACCCGCATCTGAAGCTTTCTTT	CASSEPASEAFF
few	TRBJ2-5	TRBV5-5	.	TGTGCCAGCAATCTGGGGGCTAGCGGACAAGAGACCCAGTACTTC	CASNLGASGQETQYF
.	TRBJ1-5	TRBV6-1	.	TGTGCCAGCAGTGAAAACAGTCCACACCAGCCCCAGCATTTT	CASSENSPHQPQHF
few	TRBJ2-7	TRBV30	TRBD2	TGTGCCTGGAGAGGACTAGGGCACTACGAGCAGTACTTC	CAWRGLGHYEQYF
.	TRBJ2-5	TRBV11-2	TRBD1	TGTGCCAGCAGCCGGACAGGGGGGCAAGAGACCCAGTACTTC	CASSRTGGQETQYF
.	TRBJ2-7	TRBV6-4	.	TGTGCCAGCGCACGGGAGAGCAGCCACGAGCAGTACTTC	CASARESSHEQYF
.	TRBJ2-5	TRBV6-5	.	TGTGCCAGCAGTTACGGAGCGGACCAGTACTTC	CASSYGADQYF